This TCR beta chain was found in a study of early T cells in non-severe SARS-CoV-2 infection. Germline assignment: CDR1 SGHTA and CDR2 FQGNSA. The CDR3 is 14 residues long. The ends were cut back, 1 base at V and 9 bases at J, with 10 bases in the middle. This clonotype was counted between two and nine times. TCRdb itself ran the 5' RACE reads through MiXCR, one entry per CDR3 protein. The table records about 80,000 distinct CDR3 sequences, roughly 13% of them present only once. Sequences were obtained from whole blood. The chain employs TRBV7-2 and TRBJ1-6; D is uncertain. The sequence was collected from an adult who was a healthcare worker with PCR-confirmed SARS-CoV-2 infection or an uninfected control (not recorded which). DNA of the CDR3: TGTGCCAGCAGCTTAGGGTCAAGGGCTTCACCCCTCCACTTT. Protein product: CASSLGSRASPLHF.